Included here is one TCR beta chain sequence, with context. This specimen comes from a study of T-cell memory formation after mild COVID-19. Study in general: Largely donor-specific TCR clusters were found.

V shed 1 base, J shed 3 bases, and the junction held 6 bases outside the gene matches. In germline, CDR1 is LNHNV, CDR2 YYDKDF (reference sequence). There are 15 residues in the CDR3. One entry per CDR3 protein results from TCRdb running MiXCR on the 5' RACE reads. Here the sample spans 65,000 to 90,000 distinct CDR3 sequences, 14% being singletons. The sequencing sample was made of PBMCs or a T cell subset sorted from them (not recorded which). The TCR sequence derives from an adult woman who had mild COVID-19 (a few samples of this study predate the infection). Cell type and time point are not known. The chain combines TRBV15 with TRBJ2-7; 7 nucleotides agree with TRBD1. Here the CDR3 DNA reads TGTGCCACCAGCAGAGGAAGGGGGCGGCTCTACGAGCAGTACTTC. Residues: CATSRGRGRLYEQYF.